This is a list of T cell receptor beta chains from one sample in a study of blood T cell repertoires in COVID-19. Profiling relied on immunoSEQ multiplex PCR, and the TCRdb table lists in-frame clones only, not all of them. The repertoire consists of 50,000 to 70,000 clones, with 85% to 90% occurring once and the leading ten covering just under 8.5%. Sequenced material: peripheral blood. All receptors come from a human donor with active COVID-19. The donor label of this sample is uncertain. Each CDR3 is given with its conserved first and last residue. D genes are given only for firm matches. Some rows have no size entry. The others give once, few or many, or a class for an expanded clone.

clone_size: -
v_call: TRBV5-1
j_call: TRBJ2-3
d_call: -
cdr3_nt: TGCGCCAGCAGCTTAGGTAGCCAAAGGGATACGCAGTATTTT
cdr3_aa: CASSLGSQRDTQYF

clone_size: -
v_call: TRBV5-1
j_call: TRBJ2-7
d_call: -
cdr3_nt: TGCGCCAGCAGCTTGGAGGGGAACTCCTACGAGCAGTACTTC
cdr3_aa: CASSLEGNSYEQYF

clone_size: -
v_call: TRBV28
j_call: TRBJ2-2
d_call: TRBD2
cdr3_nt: TGTGCCAGCAGCCGGGGCGCGGGAGAATCCGGGGAGCTGTTTTTT
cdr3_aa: CASSRGAGESGELFF

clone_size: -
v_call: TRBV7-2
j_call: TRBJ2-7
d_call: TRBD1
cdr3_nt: TGTGCCAGCAGCCCCCCCAGGGGGCAGTACGAGCAGTACTTC
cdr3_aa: CASSPPRGQYEQYF

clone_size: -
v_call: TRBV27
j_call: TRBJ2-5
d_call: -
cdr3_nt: TGTGCCAGCAGTTTAGCGGGGCCACATATACCCCAAGAGACCCAGTACTTC
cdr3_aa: CASSLAGPHIPQETQYF

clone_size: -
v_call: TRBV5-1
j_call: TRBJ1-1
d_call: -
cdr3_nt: TGCGCCAGCAGGGGAGGGAAGGGGCCTCACACTGAAGCTTTCTTT
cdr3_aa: CASRGGKGPHTEAFF

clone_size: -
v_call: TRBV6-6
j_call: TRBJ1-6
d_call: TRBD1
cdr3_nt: TGTGCCAGCAGCCCCCGTAGGGGACAGATATCACCCCTCCACTTT
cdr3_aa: CASSPRRGQISPLHF

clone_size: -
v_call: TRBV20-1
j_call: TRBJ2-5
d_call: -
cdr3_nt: TGCAGTCCAGTTGAAGAGACCCAGTACTTC
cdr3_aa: CSPVEETQYF

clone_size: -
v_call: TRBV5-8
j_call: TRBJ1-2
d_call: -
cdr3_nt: TGTGCCAGCAGCTTGGCCCGGCCAGGCGATCGGTATGGCTACACCTTC
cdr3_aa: CASSLARPGDRYGYTF

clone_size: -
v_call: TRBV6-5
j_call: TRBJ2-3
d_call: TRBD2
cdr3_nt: TGTGCCAGCGGGGTAGCGGGAACCCCAGATACGCAGTATTTT
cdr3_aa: CASGVAGTPDTQYF

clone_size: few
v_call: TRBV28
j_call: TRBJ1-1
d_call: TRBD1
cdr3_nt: TGTGCCAGCAGTTTAAGCTCGGACAGGGAAGCTTTCTTT
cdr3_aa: CASSLSSDREAFF

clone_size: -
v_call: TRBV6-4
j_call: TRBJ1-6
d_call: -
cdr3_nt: TGTGCCAGCAGTCTCATCCGCCCCGAGAGGGTTAAATCACCCCTCCACTTT
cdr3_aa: CASSLIRPERVKSPLHF

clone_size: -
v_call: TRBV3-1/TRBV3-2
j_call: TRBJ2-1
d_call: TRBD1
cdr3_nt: TGTGCCAGCAGCCAAGTGAGGGGGCCCTACAATGAGCAGTTCTTC
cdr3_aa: CASSQVRGPYNEQFF

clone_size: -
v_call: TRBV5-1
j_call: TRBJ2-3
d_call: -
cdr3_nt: TGCGCCAGCAGCCCCGACTGGGGCACAGATACGCAGTATTTT
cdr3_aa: CASSPDWGTDTQYF

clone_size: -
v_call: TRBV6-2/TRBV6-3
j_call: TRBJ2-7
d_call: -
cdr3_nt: TGTGCCAGCAGCCATCGCTCCTACGAGCAGTACTTC
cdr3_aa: CASSHRSYEQYF

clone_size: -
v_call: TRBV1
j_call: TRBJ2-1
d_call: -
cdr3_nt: TGCACCAGCAGCCAAGAGGGACTAGCGGGACTCTACAATGAGCAGTTCTTC
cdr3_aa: CTSSQEGLAGLYNEQFF

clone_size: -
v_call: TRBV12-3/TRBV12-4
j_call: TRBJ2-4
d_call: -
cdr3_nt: TGTGCCAGCACCTCGGGCGGGGTGGACATTCAGTACTTC
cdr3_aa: CASTSGGVDIQYF

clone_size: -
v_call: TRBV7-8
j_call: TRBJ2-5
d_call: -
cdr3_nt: TGTGCCAGTACTAACCCCGGGACAACCCAAGAGACCCAGTACTTC
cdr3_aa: CASTNPGTTQETQYF

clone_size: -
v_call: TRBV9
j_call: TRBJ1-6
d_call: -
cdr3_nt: TGTGCCAGCAGCGCGACGGGGGGGTCCCCTTATAATTCACCCCTCCACTTT
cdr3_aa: CASSATGGSPYNSPLHF

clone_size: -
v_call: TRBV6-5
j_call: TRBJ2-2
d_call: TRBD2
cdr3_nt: TGTGCCAGCAGAGACGGGGGGGTCACCGGGGAGCTGTTTTTT
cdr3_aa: CASRDGGVTGELFF

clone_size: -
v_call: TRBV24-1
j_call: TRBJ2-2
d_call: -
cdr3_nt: TGTGCCACCACAGGGGCCCAAAGCGGGAACACCGGGGAGCTGTTTTTT
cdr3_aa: CATTGAQSGNTGELFF

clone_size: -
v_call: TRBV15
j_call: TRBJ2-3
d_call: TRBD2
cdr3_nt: TGTGCCACCAGCAGAGGGGGCGGGGGTCCAGATACGCAGTATTTT
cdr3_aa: CATSRGGGGPDTQYF

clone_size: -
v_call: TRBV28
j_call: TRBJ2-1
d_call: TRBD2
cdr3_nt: TGTGCCAGCATCCTGACTAGCGGGAGCTACAATGAGCAGTTCTTC
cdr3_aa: CASILTSGSYNEQFF

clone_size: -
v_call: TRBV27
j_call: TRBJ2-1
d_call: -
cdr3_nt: TGTGCCAGCCCTTCCCCTCGGGAGCAGTTCTTC
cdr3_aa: CASPSPREQFF

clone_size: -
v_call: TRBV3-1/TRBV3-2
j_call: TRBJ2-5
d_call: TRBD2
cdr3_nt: TGTGCCAGCAGCCCTCAAATAGCGGGAGGCCAGGAGACCCAGTACTTC
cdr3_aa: CASSPQIAGGQETQYF

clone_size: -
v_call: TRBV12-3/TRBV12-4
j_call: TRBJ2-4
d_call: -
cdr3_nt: TGTGCCAGCAGTCCACGACGGGGAATTCAGTACTTC
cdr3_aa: CASSPRRGIQYF

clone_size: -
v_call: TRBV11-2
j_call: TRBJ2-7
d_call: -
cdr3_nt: TGTGCCAGCAGCACCCAGAGGAGCTCCTACGAGCAGTACTTC
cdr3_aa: CASSTQRSSYEQYF

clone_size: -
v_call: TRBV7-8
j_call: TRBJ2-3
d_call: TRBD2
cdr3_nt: TGTGCCAGCAGCTCTAGCTATGGACTAGCGGGGGGGCTCTCCACAGATACGCAGTATTTT
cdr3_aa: CASSSSYGLAGGLSTDTQYF

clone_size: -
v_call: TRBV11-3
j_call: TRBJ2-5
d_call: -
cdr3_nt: TGTGCCAGCAGCTCGGGACTTGGAAAGACCCAGTACTTC
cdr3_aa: CASSSGLGKTQYF

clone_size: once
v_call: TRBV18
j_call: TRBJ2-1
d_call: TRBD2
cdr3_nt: TGTGCCAGCTCCCCGGGGGGGGGCTCCTACAATGAGCAGTTCTTC
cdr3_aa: CASSPGGGSYNEQFF

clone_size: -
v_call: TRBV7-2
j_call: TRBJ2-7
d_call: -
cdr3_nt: TGTGCCAGCAGCTCAGCTAACTACGAGCAGTACTTC
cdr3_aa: CASSSANYEQYF

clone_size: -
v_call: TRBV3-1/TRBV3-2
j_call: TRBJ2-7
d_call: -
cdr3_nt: TGTGCCAGCAGCGTCACTTCCTACGAGCAGTACTTC
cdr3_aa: CASSVTSYEQYF

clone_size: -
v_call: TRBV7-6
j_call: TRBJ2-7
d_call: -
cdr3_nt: TGTGCCAGCAGCCCAGGACTATCCCCCACCTACGAGCAGTACTTC
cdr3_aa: CASSPGLSPTYEQYF

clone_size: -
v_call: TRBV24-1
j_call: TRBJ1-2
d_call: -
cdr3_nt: TGTGCCACCAGTGATTCGGCCAGGAACTATGGCTACACCTTC
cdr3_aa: CATSDSARNYGYTF

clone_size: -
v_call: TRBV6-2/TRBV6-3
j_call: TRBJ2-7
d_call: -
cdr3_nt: TGTGCCAGCAGTTACTCGAACAGGGACACCTACGAGCAGTACTTC
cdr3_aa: CASSYSNRDTYEQYF

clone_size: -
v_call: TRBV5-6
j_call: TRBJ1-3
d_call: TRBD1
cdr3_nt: TGTGCCAGCAGCTTCGGGACAGCTGGAAACACCATATATTTT
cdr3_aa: CASSFGTAGNTIYF

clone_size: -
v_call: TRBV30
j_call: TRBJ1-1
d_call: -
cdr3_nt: TGTGCCTGGACGAGCGGGGGGGACGTGGCTTTCTTT
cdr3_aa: CAWTSGGDVAFF

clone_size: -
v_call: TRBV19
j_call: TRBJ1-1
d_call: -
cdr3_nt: TGTGCCAGTAGTATCCCTGGGGGCCTGACTGAAGCTTTCTTT
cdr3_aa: CASSIPGGLTEAFF

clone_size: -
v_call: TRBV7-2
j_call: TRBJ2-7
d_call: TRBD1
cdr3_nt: TGTGCCAGCAGCTTAAAAGCAGGGGACAGGGACGAGCAGTACTTC
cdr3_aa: CASSLKAGDRDEQYF

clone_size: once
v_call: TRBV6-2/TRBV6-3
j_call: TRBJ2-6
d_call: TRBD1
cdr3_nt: TGTGCCAGCAGTTACTCAGGGACAGGGGTACCTGGGGCCAACGTCCTGACTTTC
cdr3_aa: CASSYSGTGVPGANVLTF

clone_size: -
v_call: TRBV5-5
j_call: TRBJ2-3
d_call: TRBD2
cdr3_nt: TGTGCCAGCAGCTTGGTTACAGGGAAAGGACTAGCGGGGGCATTGGATACGCAGTATTTT
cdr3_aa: CASSLVTGKGLAGALDTQYF

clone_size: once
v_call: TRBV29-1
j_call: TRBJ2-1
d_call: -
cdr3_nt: TGCAGCGTTGAACAGTACAATGAGCAGTTCTTC
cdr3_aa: CSVEQYNEQFF

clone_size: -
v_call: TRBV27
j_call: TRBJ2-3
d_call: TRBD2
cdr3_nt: TGTGCCAGCAGTTTCCGGAGGACTAGCGACATAGATACGCAGTATTTT
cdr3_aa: CASSFRRTSDIDTQYF

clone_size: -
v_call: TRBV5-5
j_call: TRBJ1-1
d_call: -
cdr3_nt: TGTGCCAGCAGCTTCTTTAGGGGTTGGGACACTGAAGCTTTCTTT
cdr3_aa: CASSFFRGWDTEAFF

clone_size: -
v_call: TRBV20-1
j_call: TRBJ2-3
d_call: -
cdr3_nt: TGCAGTGCTAGAGAACAAGATACGCAGTATTTT
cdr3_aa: CSAREQDTQYF

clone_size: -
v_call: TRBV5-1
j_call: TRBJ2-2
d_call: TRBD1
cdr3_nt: TGCGCCAGCAGCTACAGGGGAAGCCCGGTCACCGGGGAGCTGTTTTTT
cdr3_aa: CASSYRGSPVTGELFF

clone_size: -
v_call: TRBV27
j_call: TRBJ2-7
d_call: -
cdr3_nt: TGTGCCAGCAGCTATGGTCCCCCATCCGAGCAGTACTTC
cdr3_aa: CASSYGPPSEQYF

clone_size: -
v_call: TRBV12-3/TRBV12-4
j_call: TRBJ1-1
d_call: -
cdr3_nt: TGTGCCAGCAGCTTAGGGGGGGACACTGAAGCTTTCTTT
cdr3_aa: CASSLGGDTEAFF

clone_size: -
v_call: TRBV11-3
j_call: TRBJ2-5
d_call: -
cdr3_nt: TGTGCCAGCAGCTTAGATAGCGGACAGACCCAGTACTTC
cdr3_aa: CASSLDSGQTQYF

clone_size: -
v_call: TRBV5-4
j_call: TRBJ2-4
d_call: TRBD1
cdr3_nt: TGTGCCAGCAGCCGGACAGGGGGCGAGGTCATTCAGTACTTC
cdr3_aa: CASSRTGGEVIQYF

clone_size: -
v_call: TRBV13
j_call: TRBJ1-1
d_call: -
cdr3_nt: TGTGCCAGCAGCTTAGACATGAGGACTGAAGCTTTCTTT
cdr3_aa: CASSLDMRTEAFF

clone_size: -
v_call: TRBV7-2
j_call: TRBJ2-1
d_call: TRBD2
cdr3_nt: TGTGCCAGCAGCCCCCAGACTAGCGGAGTCTCCTACAATGAGCAGTTCTTC
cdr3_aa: CASSPQTSGVSYNEQFF

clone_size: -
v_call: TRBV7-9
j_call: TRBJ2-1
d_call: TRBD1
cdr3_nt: TGTGCCAGCAGCTACCGGGACAGGGGCCCGCACAATGAGCAGTTCTTC
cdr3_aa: CASSYRDRGPHNEQFF

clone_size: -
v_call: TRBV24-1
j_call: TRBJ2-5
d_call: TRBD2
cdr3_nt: TGTGCCACCAGTGACCCAGGGACTAGCGAGAGAAAGACCCAGTACTTC
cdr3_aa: CATSDPGTSERKTQYF

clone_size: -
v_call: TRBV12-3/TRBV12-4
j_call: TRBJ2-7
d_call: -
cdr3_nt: TGTGCCAGCAGCCAAACAGGCTACGAGCAGTACTTC
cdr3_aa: CASSQTGYEQYF

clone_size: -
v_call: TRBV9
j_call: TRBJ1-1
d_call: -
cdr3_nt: TGTGCCAGCAGCGTAGGAGGGTACCCTGAAGCTTTCTTT
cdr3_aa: CASSVGGYPEAFF

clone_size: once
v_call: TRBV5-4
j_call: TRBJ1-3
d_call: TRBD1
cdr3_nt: TGTGCCAGCAGCTTCAGGGGGGCGGCTGGAAACACCATATATTTT
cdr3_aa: CASSFRGAAGNTIYF

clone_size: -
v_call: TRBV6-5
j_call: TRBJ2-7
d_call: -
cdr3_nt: TGTGCCAGCAGGTGGGCAGGGAACGGCGAGCAGTACTTC
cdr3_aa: CASRWAGNGEQYF

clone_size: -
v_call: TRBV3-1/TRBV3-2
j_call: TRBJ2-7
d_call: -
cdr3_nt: TGTGCCAGCTGGGCGAGCTACGAGCAGTACTTC
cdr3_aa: CASWASYEQYF